The TCR beta chain under discussion was sequenced for a study of T cells in Graves' hyperthyroidism and ophthalmopathy. The CDR3 extends over 12 amino acids. From germline, CDR1 is DFQATT and CDR2 SNEGSKA (reference sequence). V lost 5 bases and J lost 4, with 12 bases in between. RNA transcripts provided the source from which TCR beta CDR3 regions were amplified. HTBI primers were employed in a first-round RT-PCR of the TCR CDR3. TCRdb ran MiXCR on the multiplex PCR reads and lists one entry per CDR3 protein. Here the sample spans around 190,000 distinct CDR3 sequences, over 15% being singletons. The genes are TRBV20-1 and TRBJ2-7, with no clear D. The sample comprised blood. The clonotype was recovered from a woman between 50 and 59 years old with Graves' hyperthyroidism. The CDR3 spells CSASGPVYEQYF. CDR3 DNA: TGCAGTGCTTCCGGACCGGTATACGAGCAGTACTTC.